This T cell receptor beta chain was captured by sequencing in a study of T-cell reconstitution after alpha-beta-depleted transplantation in children. This clonotype has more than one count but fewer than ten. The CDR3 totals 14 residues. CDR1 and CDR2 from the germline V gene are MNHEY and SVGAGI. V trimming: 8 bases; J trimming: 6 bases; junction bases outside the gene matches: 7. Unique molecular identifiers were incorporated during preparation of the TCRbeta library. From the PCR reads, TCRdb called clonotypes with MiXCR, one entry per CDR3 protein. The data hold around 370,000 distinct CDR3 sequences, with 10% observed a single time.

The rearrangement links TRBV6-5 to TRBJ2-7; TRBD2 matches 13 bases. The sample consisted of PBMCs from the stem cell graft donor, taken from the stem cell graft. This sequence originates from a human donor who donated a stem cell graft to a child with acute lymphoblastic leukemia. CDR3 region: CASHSWTSGSEQYF. The CDR3 nucleotides read TGTGCCAGCCATAGCTGGACTAGCGGGAGCGAGCAGTACTTC.